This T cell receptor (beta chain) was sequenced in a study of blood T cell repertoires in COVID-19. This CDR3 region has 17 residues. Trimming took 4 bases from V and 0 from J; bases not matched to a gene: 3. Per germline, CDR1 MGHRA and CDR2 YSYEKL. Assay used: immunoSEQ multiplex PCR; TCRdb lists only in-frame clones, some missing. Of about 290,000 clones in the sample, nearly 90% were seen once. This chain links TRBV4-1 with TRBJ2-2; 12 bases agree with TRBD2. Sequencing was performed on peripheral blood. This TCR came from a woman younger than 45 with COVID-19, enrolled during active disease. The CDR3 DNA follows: TGCGCCAGCAGCCCAGGACTAGCGGGGACGAACACCGGGGAGCTGTTTTTT. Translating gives CASSPGLAGTNTGELFF.